The rows below give T cell receptor beta chains drawn from one sample of a study of cytomegalovirus exposure and HLA in healthy donors. Sequencing used immunoSEQ multiplex PCR; TCRdb keeps in-frame clones, though not all of them. This table has roughly 130,000 clones, 80% appearing once. Sample: PBMCs. Receptor source: a man aged 35-49 years in good health and CMV-seronegative. The CDR3 runs from the conserved cysteine through the conserved F or W. A D gene is named only where the DNA matches it firmly. Size is omitted from some rows. Given values are once, few, many or a class for expanded clones.

d_call,v_call,clone_size,j_call,cdr3_nt,cdr3_aa
TRBD1,TRBV6-1,.,TRBJ1-1,TGTGCCAGCAGTTTGACAGGGAACGGTGAAGCTTTCTTT,CASSLTGNGEAFF
.,TRBV1,once,TRBJ1-1,TGCACCAGCAGCCCACTAGCAGGACAGGGGCCCCTGAACACTGAAGCTTTCTTT,CTSSPLAGQGPLNTEAFF
.,TRBV29-1,.,TRBJ1-1,TGCAGCGTTGGTATCGGGGGGGGGAACACTGAAGCTTTCTTT,CSVGIGGGNTEAFF
TRBD2,TRBV5-4,.,TRBJ2-3,TGTGCCAGCAGCCGGACTAGCGGTCCCACAGATACGCAGTATTTT,CASSRTSGPTDTQYF
.,TRBV30,.,TRBJ2-1,TGTGCCTGGAGTGGTAGGGGGGGAGGCTACAATGAGCAGTTCTTC,CAWSGRGGGYNEQFF
TRBD1,TRBV5-1,.,TRBJ1-1,TGCGCCAGCAGCTTGGAAGGGGGCGTTGAAACTGAAGCTTTCTTT,CASSLEGGVETEAFF
TRBD2,TRBV15,.,TRBJ2-1,TGTGCCACCAGCAGAGGACTAGCAGTCTCCTACAATGAGCAGTTCTTC,CATSRGLAVSYNEQFF
TRBD1,TRBV9,.,TRBJ2-1,TGTGCCAGCAGCGCTGGACCTGACAGGGACAATGAGCAGTTCTTC,CASSAGPDRDNEQFF
.,TRBV5-4,.,TRBJ1-1,TGTGCCAGCAAAACAGACCTGAACACTGAAGCTTTCTTT,CASKTDLNTEAFF
TRBD1,TRBV4-1,.,TRBJ2-7,TGCGCCAGCAGCCCTCGGCTGCCGGGACAGGGGGGCGAGCAGTACTTC,CASSPRLPGQGGEQYF
TRBD1,TRBV5-1,.,TRBJ2-1,TGCGCCAGCAGCTGGGGACAGGGGACCCACGAGCAGTTCTTC,CASSWGQGTHEQFF
TRBD1,TRBV28,.,TRBJ1-4,TGTGCCAGCAGTTCCGGACAGGGTGTTGAAAAACTGTTTTTT,CASSSGQGVEKLFF
.,TRBV4-2,.,TRBJ2-1,TGTGCCAGCAGCCAAGAAGGGGTAAGATTCCATGAGCAGTTCTTC,CASSQEGVRFHEQFF
TRBD1,TRBV6-5,.,TRBJ1-2,TGTGCCAGCAGTTACGGACAGGACCTCTATGGCTACACCTTC,CASSYGQDLYGYTF
TRBD2,TRBV5-1,.,TRBJ2-3,TGCGCCAGCAGCCAAATTACTAGCGGGGGAACAGATACGCAGTATTTT,CASSQITSGGTDTQYF
TRBD2,TRBV4-1,.,TRBJ2-5,TGCGCCAGCAGTAGCGGGGGGGCCGGAGAGACCCAGTACTTC,CASSSGGAGETQYF
.,TRBV21-1,few,TRBJ2-7,TGTGCCAGCAGCAAATTTCGGGGGGACACCTACGAGCAGTACTTC,CASSKFRGDTYEQYF
.,TRBV7-9,.,TRBJ2-3,TGTGCCAGCAGCTTTGCGGAGGATACGCAGTATTTT,CASSFAEDTQYF